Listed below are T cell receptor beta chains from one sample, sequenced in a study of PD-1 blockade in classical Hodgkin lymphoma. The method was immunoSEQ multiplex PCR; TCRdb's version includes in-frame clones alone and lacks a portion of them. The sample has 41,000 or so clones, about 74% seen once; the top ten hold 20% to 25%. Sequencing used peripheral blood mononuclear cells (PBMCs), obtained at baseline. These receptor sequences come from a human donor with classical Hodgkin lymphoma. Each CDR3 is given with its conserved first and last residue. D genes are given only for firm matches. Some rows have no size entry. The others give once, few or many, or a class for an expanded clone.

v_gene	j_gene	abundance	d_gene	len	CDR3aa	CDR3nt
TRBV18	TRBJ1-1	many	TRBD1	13	CASSPQGGTEAFF	TGTGCCAGCTCACCGCAGGGGGGCACTGAAGCTTTCTTT
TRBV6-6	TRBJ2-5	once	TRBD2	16	CASSYGLAGEGETQYF	TGTGCCAGCAGTTACGGTCTAGCGGGAGAAGGGGAGACCCAGTACTTC
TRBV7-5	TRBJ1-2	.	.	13	CVRSCSIDYGYTF	TGTGTCAGAAGCTGCAGTATTGACTATGGCTACACCTTC
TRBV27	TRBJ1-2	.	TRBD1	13	CASSPDRGYGYTF	TGTGCCAGCAGTCCCGACAGGGGCTATGGCTACACCTTC
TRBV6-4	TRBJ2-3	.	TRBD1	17	CASSRLGQGRGSDTQYF	TGTGCCAGCAGCCGTCTGGGACAGGGAAGGGGGTCAGATACGCAGTATTTT
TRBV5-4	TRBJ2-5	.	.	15	CASSLGLEGLETQYF	TGTGCCAGCAGCTTGGGCCTTGAGGGGCTTGAGACCCAGTACTTC
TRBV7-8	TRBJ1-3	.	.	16	CASSLAALGSGNTIYF	TGTGCCAGCAGCTTAGCGGCCCTTGGGTCTGGAAACACCATATATTTT
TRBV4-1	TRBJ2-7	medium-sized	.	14	CASSPPGTRDEQYF	TGCGCCAGCAGCCCGCCCGGTACTCGGGACGAGCAGTACTTC
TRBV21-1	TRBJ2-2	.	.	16	CASSKAWTGVAGELFF	TGTGCCAGCAGCAAAGCGTGGACAGGGGTTGCCGGGGAGCTGTTTTTT
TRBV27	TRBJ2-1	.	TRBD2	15	CASSLTSGGVGEQFF	TGTGCCAGCAGTCTGACTAGCGGGGGGGTAGGTGAGCAGTTCTTC
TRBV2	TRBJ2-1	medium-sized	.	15	CASNGPEGLYNEQFF	TGTGCCAGCAATGGTCCAGAGGGGTTATACAATGAGCAGTTCTTC
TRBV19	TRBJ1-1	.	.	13	CASSVGGSTEAFF	TGTGCCAGTAGTGTTGGGGGGAGCACTGAAGCTTTCTTT
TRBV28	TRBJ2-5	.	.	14	CASSFDVVKKTQYF	TGTGCCAGCAGTTTCGATGTGGTTAAAAAGACCCAGTACTTC
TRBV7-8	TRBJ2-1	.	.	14	CASRQRQEGNEQFF	TGTGCCAGCAGACAGAGACAGGAAGGGAATGAGCAGTTCTTC